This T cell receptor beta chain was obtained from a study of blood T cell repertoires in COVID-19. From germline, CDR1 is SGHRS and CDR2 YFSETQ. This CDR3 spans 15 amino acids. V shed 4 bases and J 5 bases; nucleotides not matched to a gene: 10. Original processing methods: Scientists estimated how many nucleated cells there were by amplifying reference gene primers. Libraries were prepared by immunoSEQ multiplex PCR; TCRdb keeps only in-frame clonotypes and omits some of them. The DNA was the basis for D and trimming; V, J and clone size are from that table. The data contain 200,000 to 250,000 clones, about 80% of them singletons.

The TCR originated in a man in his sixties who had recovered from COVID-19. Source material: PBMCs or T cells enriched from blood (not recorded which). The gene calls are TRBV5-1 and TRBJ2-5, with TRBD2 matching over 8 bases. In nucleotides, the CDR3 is TGCGCCAGCAGCCCGGGACTAGGGACATGGGAGACCCAGTACTTC. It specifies CASSPGLGTWETQYF.